This T cell receptor (beta chain) was identified in a study of regulatory T cells in long-lasting Graves disease. Arm-PCR of CDR3 regions and iRepertoire HTBI primers were the basis on which TCR beta libraries were built. TCRdb reprocessed the multiplex PCR reads via MiXCR and lists one record per CDR3 protein. The repertoire holds 350,000 to 500,000 distinct CDR3 sequences, with 21% as singletons. Sample time point: persistent/refractory GD, antithyroid drugs over 5 years with positive TRAb. With RNA extracted from PBMCs as input, the TCR library was made. Germline CDR1 is MNHEY and CDR2 is SMNVEV (reference sequence). V lost 3 bases and J 3 bases, leaving 12 bases between the germline ends. This CDR3 contains 14 residues.

The sample was peripheral blood mononuclear cells (PBMCs), taken when the disease was refractory, from a patient treated with antithyroid drugs. The clonotype was recovered from a female donor with Graves disease. The V and J genes are TRBV27 and TRBJ2-7; D might be TRBD2 (5 bases). CDR3 sequence: CASSLGGPYYEQYF. The CDR3, as DNA: TGTGCCAGCAGTTTGGGCGGGCCATACTACGAGCAGTACTTC.